This TCR beta chain was recovered during a study of regulatory dendritic cells for organ transplantation. This CDR3 contains 19 residues. Germline assignment: CDR1 SGHVS and CDR2 FNYEAQ. V was pared by 4 bases and J by 3 bases, with 18 bases of the junction left unmatched. With regard to this clone: Its matching antigen is unknown.

Findings of the study overall: Regulatory dendritic cells appeared to expand memory CD8+ clones less than mature ones. Naive T cells showed high diversity, memory cells less, memory CD8+ least.

Profiling relied on immunoSEQ multiplex PCR, and the TCRdb table lists in-frame clones only, not all of them. The table shows 30,000 to 40,000 clones, with 85% to 90% occurring only once. The clonotype originates from a human donor in good health. The V gene is TRBV7-6, the J gene TRBJ2-1; TRBD2 matches 7 bases. The sample consisted of naive CD4+ T cells from blood. Subset of the sample: CD45RA+ naive T cells. CDR3 in amino acids: CASSSRGGRRLSGYNEQFF. The CDR3 nucleotides are TGTGCCAGCAGCTCCCGCGGCGGGAGAAGGCTTTCAGGCTACAATGAGCAGTTCTTC.